Sequencing of this T cell receptor beta chain was carried out in a study of cytomegalovirus exposure and HLA in healthy donors. For the study at large: Genotyping showed 75% to 90% of 350 to 400 donors falling in the Caucasian-associated ancestry cluster.

PCR amplification relied on 60 Vbeta primers (plus 13 Jbeta primers). The repertoire was sequenced with immunoSEQ multiplex PCR; TCRdb's copy has only in-frame clones and lacks some. The sample has around 76,000 clones. Trimming took off 8 bases at V and 11 bases at J, with 10 bases between the two ends. The CDR3 consists of 10 residues. The germline CDR1 and CDR2 sequences are LNHDA and SQIVND (reference sequence). While unrecorded immune exposures were likely, the donors were nominally healthy when sampled. The chain has TRBV19 and TRBJ2-1, with a possible D match to TRBD2 (6 bases). The source of this sequence is a woman aged 55-69 years in good health and CMV-seronegative. Sample: PBMCs. Written as DNA, the CDR3 is TGTGCCAGTGGGGGGAAAAAGCAGTTCTTC. Protein product: CASGGKKQFF.